A selection of T cell receptor beta chains follows, all from one sample in a study of shared clonotypes between healthy human individuals. Clones were read by immunoSEQ multiplex PCR, and TCRdb kept only the in-frame ones, dropping some. There are about 800,000 clones in the sample; 90% to 98% occur only once, and about 0.21% lies in the top ten. The sample was naive CD8+ T cells sorted from blood. The receptors stem from a man under 40 in good health. Both conserved end residues are part of each CDR3. The D gene is left open where the match is weak. Some rows mark clone size as missing; the rest say once, few, many or name a class of expanded clone.

TRBV28	19	-	TRBJ2-1	-	TGTGCCAGCAGTCTCCGAGACTGGGGGGGCCAAGGGGGACGGAATGAGCAGTTCTTC	CASSLRDWGGQGGRNEQFF
TRBV29-1	12	TRBD1	TRBJ2-7	-	TGCAGCGTTGTGGACAGGGCCTCCGAGCAGTACTTC	CSVVDRASEQYF
TRBV27	16	TRBD2	TRBJ2-1	-	TGTGCCAGCAGTTTACTAGCGGGAGATTTCTACAATGAGCAGTTCTTC	CASSLLAGDFYNEQFF
TRBV5-1	16	-	TRBJ1-1	-	TGCGCCAGCAGGGATTCAGGGGTCTCATATAACACTGAAGCTTTCTTT	CASRDSGVSYNTEAFF
TRBV5-6	15	-	TRBJ2-7	-	TGTGCCAGCAGCCCGACTGTTAACCTAACCTACGAGCAGTACTTC	CASSPTVNLTYEQYF
TRBV5-6	12	-	TRBJ2-1	-	TGTGCCAGCAGCTCTGGTTATAATGAGCAGTTCTTC	CASSSGYNEQFF
TRBV7-9	14	-	TRBJ2-7	-	TGTGCCAGCAGTCCCAGTGTCGTAGGCTACGAGCAGTACTTC	CASSPSVVGYEQYF
TRBV10-3	17	-	TRBJ2-2	-	TGTGCCATCAGTGACGAGAAAGGGGCCTCCCTCACCGGGGAGCTGTTTTTT	CAISDEKGASLTGELFF
TRBV13	16	-	TRBJ2-1	-	TGTGCCAGCAGCTTAGAATCGGCACTACACTACAATGAGCAGTTCTTC	CASSLESALHYNEQFF
TRBV27	13	TRBD1	TRBJ2-1	-	TGTGCCATACGACAGGGCCCTTACAATGAGCAGTTCTTC	CAIRQGPYNEQFF
TRBV9	13	TRBD1	TRBJ2-6	-	TGTGCCACCGGGACAGCTGGGGCCAACGTCCTGACTTTC	CATGTAGANVLTF
TRBV7-8	16	TRBD2	TRBJ2-1	-	TGTGCCAGCAGCCTCGAGGTAGCGGGAGGAGGGAATGAGCAGTTCTTC	CASSLEVAGGGNEQFF
TRBV11-3	16	TRBD2	TRBJ2-1	-	TGTGCCAGCAGCTTAGTAGGTCAAGCGGGGGACAATGAGCAGTTCTTC	CASSLVGQAGDNEQFF
TRBV29-1	10	-	TRBJ1-1	-	TGCAGCGGTCAGGGAATTGAAGCTTTCTTT	CSGQGIEAFF
TRBV7-9	16	TRBD1	TRBJ2-2	-	TGTGCCAGCAGCCCCCTAACAGGGGGACAACCCGGGGAGCTGTTTTTT	CASSPLTGGQPGELFF
TRBV10-1	13	TRBD1	TRBJ2-2	few	TGCGCCAGCCGGGGACAGGGGAGCGGGGAGCTGTTTTTT	CASRGQGSGELFF
TRBV7-3	15	TRBD1	TRBJ2-1	-	TGTGCCAGCAGCTTAATACAGGGGGCGTACAATGAGCAGTTCTTC	CASSLIQGAYNEQFF
TRBV27	21	TRBD2	TRBJ2-7	-	TGTGCCAGCAGTTTAAGCTGGACTAGGGCCAGCGGGAGACGTTTCGACTACGAGCAGTACTTC	CASSLSWTRASGRRFDYEQYF
TRBV10-2	14	-	TRBJ1-2	few	TGCGCCAGCAGTGATGTGTTCCAGGTTTCTGGCTACACCTTC	CASSDVFQVSGYTF
TRBV4-1	15	-	TRBJ1-2	once	TGCGCCAGCAGCCAAGATCGTGTCAGTCGGGGTGGCTACACCTTC	CASSQDRVSRGGYTF
TRBV11-2	13	-	TRBJ2-2	-	TGTGCCAGCAGCTTAGGGGGGACCGGGGAGCTGTTTTTT	CASSLGGTGELFF
TRBV5-4	15	TRBD1	TRBJ2-2	-	TGTGCCAGCAGCCCCACAGGGGGCGACACCGGGGAGCTGTTTTTT	CASSPTGGDTGELFF
TRBV4-1	13	-	TRBJ1-1	-	TGCGCCAGCAGAGGCGACGGAAGAGTTGAAGCTTTCTTT	CASRGDGRVEAFF
TRBV6-5	10	-	TRBJ2-7	-	TGTGCCAGCGGGAGGCACGAGCAGTACTTC	CASGRHEQYF
TRBV27	16	TRBD2	TRBJ2-1	-	TGTGCCAGCACCGACGGGACTAGCGGGACCCACAATGAGCAGTTCTTC	CASTDGTSGTHNEQFF
TRBV29-1	15	TRBD2	TRBJ2-1	-	TGCAGCGTGATACAGACTAGCGGGGAAATCGATGAGCAGTTCTTC	CSVIQTSGEIDEQFF
TRBV14	16	TRBD2	TRBJ2-1	-	TGTGCCAGCAGCCAAGGCACATGGACTAGCGGCAATGAGCAGTTCTTC	CASSQGTWTSGNEQFF
TRBV18	17	-	TRBJ2-1	-	TGTGCCAGCTCACCATCCCCTGGGAAGCGGATCTACAATGAGCAGTTCTTC	CASSPSPGKRIYNEQFF
TRBV10-3	13	-	TRBJ1-2	-	TGTGCCATCAGTGACAGGGCGGACTATGGCTACACCTTC	CAISDRADYGYTF
TRBV7-9	12	-	TRBJ1-5	-	TGTGCCAGCAGCTGGTGGGACCAGCCCCAGCATTTT	CASSWWDQPQHF